Listed below are T cell receptor beta chains from one sample, sequenced in a study of blood T cell repertoires in COVID-19. Repertoires were generated with immunoSEQ multiplex PCR, while TCRdb's copy carries only in-frame clones and drops some. The sample yields under 250,000 clones, around 80% seen once. The sequenced sample consisted of peripheral blood. The source is a woman aged 70 to 79 with acute or convalescent COVID-19. The CDR3 runs from the conserved cysteine through the conserved F or W. Each record gives: J gene, V gene, CDR3 protein.

J: TRBJ2-7
V: TRBV5-1
CDR3: CASSLDLGDRVNEQYF

J: TRBJ2-7
V: TRBV2
CDR3: CASSNLEASKGEQYF

J: TRBJ2-7
V: TRBV29-1
CDR3: CSVESSGYSYEQYF

J: TRBJ2-1
V: TRBV25-1
CDR3: CASSPDREQFF

J: TRBJ2-2
V: TRBV18
CDR3: CASSPTSGTTTGELFF

J: TRBJ1-6
V: TRBV2
CDR3: CASSGQGAGSPLHF

J: TRBJ1-2
V: TRBV27
CDR3: CASRESGTAYGYTF

J: TRBJ2-7
V: TRBV6-5
CDR3: CASTLSGTSSYEQYF

J: TRBJ2-1
V: TRBV28
CDR3: CASRESRHKNNEQFF

J: TRBJ2-2
V: TRBV5-5
CDR3: CASSLVLTGDVGELFF

J: TRBJ1-1
V: TRBV3-1/TRBV3-2
CDR3: CASTYGEGPNTEAFF

J: TRBJ2-1
V: TRBV2
CDR3: CASSSGLANEQFF

J: TRBJ1-4
V: TRBV3-1/TRBV3-2
CDR3: CASSRGQGREKLFF

J: TRBJ1-2
V: TRBV19
CDR3: CASSARDRQYGYTF

J: TRBJ1-3
V: TRBV2
CDR3: CASRAGQSSGNTIYF

J: TRBJ2-7
V: TRBV4-1
CDR3: CASSHGGRSYEQYF

J: TRBJ1-3
V: TRBV4-1
CDR3: CASSRETGRRGNTIYF

J: TRBJ1-2
V: TRBV5-4
CDR3: CASSLGMGLANYGYTF

J: TRBJ2-2
V: TRBV6-5
CDR3: CASGPGSGYTGELFF

J: TRBJ1-6
V: TRBV28
CDR3: CASSSDKIYNSPLHF

J: TRBJ1-1
V: TRBV27
CDR3: CASSPDRGRDTEAFF

J: TRBJ2-7
V: TRBV7-2
CDR3: CASSLVGTSGLQYF

J: TRBJ2-7
V: TRBV28
CDR3: CASTLRPLGFYEQYF

J: TRBJ2-7
V: TRBV9
CDR3: CASSVEARAPYEQYF

J: TRBJ2-3
V: TRBV2
CDR3: CASSELQGEDTQYF

J: TRBJ1-6
V: TRBV3-1/TRBV3-2
CDR3: CASSQTTGSPLHF

J: TRBJ2-5
V: TRBV7-2
CDR3: CASSSRFGPKNQYF

J: TRBJ2-7
V: TRBV24-1
CDR3: CATSDSGDVNEQYF

J: TRBJ1-1
V: TRBV7-2
CDR3: CASSSRTGGRVEAFF

J: TRBJ2-2
V: TRBV3-1/TRBV3-2
CDR3: CASSPSSGAPGTGELFF

J: TRBJ1-6
V: TRBV5-1
CDR3: CASSVNTGTASPLHF

J: TRBJ2-7
V: TRBV3-1/TRBV3-2
CDR3: CASSQDGLAGVTYEQYF

J: TRBJ1-1
V: TRBV10-2
CDR3: CASSEAFGGGTEAFF

J: TRBJ1-1
V: TRBV6-5
CDR3: CASTTLQGTEAFF

J: TRBJ2-6
V: TRBV13
CDR3: CASSSTGPGANVLTF

J: TRBJ2-5
V: TRBV2
CDR3: CASSDQGREGETQYF

J: TRBJ1-1
V: TRBV29-1
CDR3: CSVRLLEDTEAFF

J: TRBJ1-1
V: TRBV2
CDR3: CASSTRPDTEAFF

J: TRBJ2-7
V: TRBV18
CDR3: CASSPPLTGTYEQYF

J: TRBJ2-6
V: TRBV5-1
CDR3: CASSLAATGSGANVLTF

J: TRBJ1-2
V: TRBV6-1
CDR3: CASSVYSDRGTYGHTF

J: TRBJ2-3
V: TRBV15
CDR3: CATSSEGSTDTQYF